This T cell receptor (beta chain) was recovered during a study of control samples from healthy donors and cancer patients. This clone is a singleton in its sample. This table comes from immunoSEQ multiplex PCR, and its TCRdb copy is limited to in-frame clones, with some not included. The data show 150,000 to 200,000 clones, around 89% seen once. Specimen: blood. The clonotype was recovered from a woman in her 50s in good health.

CDR3 sequence: CAWHQGQIQGEAFF. The CDR3 coding sequence is TGTGCCTGGCACCAGGGACAGATCCAAGGTGAAGCTTTCTTT. This chain links TRBV30 with TRBJ1-1, with 7 bases aligning to TRBD1. The germline V gene has CDR1 GTSNPN and CDR2 SVGIG (reference sequence). The CDR3 consists of 14 residues. Unmatched junction bases numbered 13, after V lost 5 bases and J lost 7 bases.